A selection of T cell receptor beta chains follows, all from one sample in a study of cytomegalovirus exposure and HLA in healthy donors. This table comes from immunoSEQ multiplex PCR, and its TCRdb copy is limited to in-frame clones, with some not included. The data contain about 160,000 clones, about 81% of them singletons. Sample: PBMCs. Every receptor here comes from a young woman in good health and CMV-seronegative. The CDR3 runs from the conserved cysteine through the conserved F or W. A D gene is named only where the DNA matches it firmly. Clone size is given for some rows only: seen once, a few or many times, or a class if the clone is expanded.

CASSSRGAKNIQYF,TGTGCCAGCAGCTCCAGGGGAGCCAAAAACATTCAGTACTTC,.,TRBV5-8,once,TRBJ2-4
CASSLFPTSGSSNNEQFF,TGCGCCAGCAGCTTGTTTCCAACTAGCGGGAGTAGCAACAATGAGCAGTTCTTC,TRBD2,TRBV5-1,.,TRBJ2-1
CASSQDDSGTSPTGELFF,TGTGCCAGCAGCCAAGATGACTCGGGGACTAGCCCCACCGGGGAGCTGTTTTTT,TRBD2,TRBV5-4,few,TRBJ2-2
CASSVWGLAPGYIESELFF,TGTGCCAGCAGTGTTTGGGGACTAGCGCCTGGGTATATTGAGTCGGAGCTGTTTTTT,TRBD2,TRBV28,.,TRBJ2-2
CSAGTSGTSNDNEQFF,TGCAGCGCCGGGACTAGCGGGACCTCGAACGACAATGAGCAGTTCTTC,TRBD2,TRBV29-1,few,TRBJ2-1
CASSSRGLDSPLHF,TGTGCCAGCAGTTCCAGGGGGTTGGATTCACCCCTCCACTTT,TRBD1,TRBV2,.,TRBJ1-6
CASSRNSNQPQHF,TGTGCCAGCAGCAGGAATAGCAATCAGCCCCAGCATTTT,.,TRBV6-1,.,TRBJ1-5
CASSWDSNTEAFF,TGTGCCAGCAGCTGGGACAGTAACACTGAAGCTTTCTTT,TRBD1,TRBV27,.,TRBJ1-1
CASSPGGLAGGSREQFF,TGTGCCAGCAGTCCGGGCGGGCTAGCGGGAGGTTCTCGTGAGCAGTTCTTC,TRBD2,TRBV7-3,few,TRBJ2-1
CASSAQGLAGGEQYF,TGTGCCAGCAGCGCCCAGGGACTAGCGGGAGGCGAGCAGTACTTC,TRBD2,TRBV7-2,.,TRBJ2-7
CASSQESQGNYEQYF,TGCGCCAGCAGCCAAGAGTCCCAGGGAAACTACGAGCAGTACTTC,.,TRBV4-1,.,TRBJ2-7
CASSLAPSGGEQYF,TGCGCCAGCAGCTTGGCTCCGTCAGGGGGAGAGCAGTACTTC,TRBD1,TRBV5-1,.,TRBJ2-7
CASSVRENGEAFF,TGCGCCAGCAGCGTAAGGGAGAACGGTGAAGCTTTCTTT,.,TRBV5-1,.,TRBJ1-1
CASTTDRAPYNEQFF,TGTGCCAGCACCACGGACAGGGCCCCCTACAATGAGCAGTTCTTC,TRBD1,TRBV25-1,.,TRBJ2-1
CAFTVQGYEQYF,TGTGCCTTTACAGTTCAGGGCTACGAGCAGTACTTC,.,TRBV30,.,TRBJ2-7
CASSLVVRGIYSNQPQHF,TGTGCCAGCAGCTTAGTTGTCAGGGGAATCTATAGCAATCAGCCCCAGCATTTT,.,TRBV7-8,few,TRBJ1-5
CASSLGLGQGIQETQYF,TGTGCCAGCAGCTTAGGGCTGGGACAGGGAATCCAAGAGACCCAGTACTTC,TRBD1,TRBV7-9,.,TRBJ2-5
CASSPGVGFAGETQYF,TGTGCCAGCAGCCCGGGGGTGGGATTTGCAGGGGAGACCCAGTACTTC,.,TRBV5-6,.,TRBJ2-5
CSVGARGDTEAFF,TGCAGCGTTGGGGCCCGGGGGGATACTGAAGCTTTCTTT,.,TRBV29-1,once,TRBJ1-1
CASRQGAYYGYTF,TGCGCCAGCAGACAGGGGGCTTACTATGGCTACACCTTC,TRBD1,TRBV27,.,TRBJ1-2
CASSKDRGEYYNEQFF,TGCGCCAGCAGCAAGGACAGGGGCGAATACTACAATGAGCAGTTCTTC,TRBD1,TRBV10-1,.,TRBJ2-1
CASSTTGTYEQYF,TGTGCCAGTAGCACGACAGGGACCTACGAGCAGTACTTC,TRBD1,TRBV19,.,TRBJ2-7
CASRGRGAKNIQYF,TGTGCCAGCAGAGGCAGGGGTGCCAAAAACATTCAGTACTTC,.,TRBV6-5,.,TRBJ2-4
CSVEDSSETSYNEQFF,TGCAGCGTTGAAGATTCTAGCGAAACCTCCTACAATGAGCAGTTCTTC,.,TRBV29-1,few,TRBJ2-1
CASSVVSSPNTGELFF,TGTGCCAGCAGCGTAGTCTCCTCTCCGAACACCGGGGAGCTGTTTTTT,.,TRBV9,.,TRBJ2-2
CSSSPPGYNEKLFF,TGTTCCAGCAGCCCCCCGGGTTATAATGAAAAACTGTTTTTT,.,TRBV7-9,.,TRBJ1-4
CASSRGGPGNEQFF,TGCGCCAGCAGTCGCGGGGGGCCGGGTAATGAGCAGTTCTTC,TRBD2,TRBV10-1,.,TRBJ2-1
CASSSRVGGSAFF,TGTGCCAGCAGCTCTAGGGTGGGGGGTAGCGCTTTCTTT,.,TRBV7-6,.,TRBJ1-1
CASSLGGLAGGYSYEQYF,TGTGCCAGCAGCTTAGGGGGACTAGCGGGGGGGTACTCCTACGAGCAGTACTTC,TRBD2,TRBV7-8,.,TRBJ2-7
CASSQTGGIAEKLFF,TGTGCCAGCAGCCAAACAGGGGGCATCGCCGAAAAACTGTTTTTT,TRBD1,TRBV9,few,TRBJ1-4
CASSQDDTGRDNGYTF,TGTGCCAGCAGCCAAGATGACACAGGGCGTGACAATGGCTACACCTTC,.,TRBV14,.,TRBJ1-2
CASRASGSYEQYF,TGCGCCAGCAGGGCTAGCGGGAGTTACGAGCAGTACTTC,TRBD2,TRBV4-1,.,TRBJ2-7
CASRVGGGSYNEQFF,TGTGCCAGCAGGGTGGGCGGGGGTTCCTACAATGAGCAGTTCTTC,TRBD2,TRBV2,.,TRBJ2-1
CASSPQVGNTEAFF,TGTGCCAGCAGCCCACAGGTGGGGAACACTGAAGCTTTCTTT,.,TRBV7-2,.,TRBJ1-1
CASSRSGTGLNQPQHF,TGTGCCAGCAGTAGATCCGGGACAGGGTTAAATCAGCCCCAGCATTTT,TRBD1,TRBV6-4,once,TRBJ1-5
CASSLHKNTEAFF,TGCGCCAGCAGCTTGCACAAAAACACTGAAGCTTTCTTT,.,TRBV5-1,.,TRBJ1-1
CASSQVNTGAYEQYF,TGCGCCAGCAGCCAAGTCAACACAGGGGCCTACGAGCAGTACTTC,TRBD1,TRBV4-1,.,TRBJ2-7
CASTRGGSGNTIYF,TGTGCCAGCACCCGAGGGGGAAGTGGAAACACCATATATTTT,.,TRBV9,few,TRBJ1-3
CASSVWTGNTEAFF,TGCGCCAGCAGCGTCTGGACAGGGAACACTGAAGCTTTCTTT,TRBD1,TRBV5-1,.,TRBJ1-1
CASSLTSGPDTQYF,TGTGCCAGCAGCTTGACTAGCGGCCCAGATACGCAGTATTTT,TRBD2,TRBV5-4,.,TRBJ2-3
CASRRTATSNQPQHF,TGTGCCAGCAGGCGGACAGCGACTAGCAATCAGCCCCAGCATTTT,.,TRBV2,.,TRBJ1-5
CASSARQGVLEKLFF,TGTGCCAGCAGCGCGAGACAGGGGGTTTTAGAAAAACTGTTTTTT,TRBD1,TRBV7-2,.,TRBJ1-4
CASSLGGLNEQYF,TGTGCCAGCAGCTTAGGGGGGCTAAACGAGCAGTACTTC,.,TRBV7-8,.,TRBJ2-7
CASSRVWTGTRYNEQFF,TGTGCCAGCAGTCGCGTTTGGACTGGCACCAGGTACAATGAGCAGTTCTTC,.,TRBV2,.,TRBJ2-1
CASSFDSGTSPGATQYF,TGTGCCAGCAGTTTCGACTCTGGGACTAGTCCAGGTGCTACGCAGTATTTT,TRBD2,TRBV27,few,TRBJ2-3
CASNSQSKTGTYEQYF,TGTGCCAGTAACAGTCAATCTAAGACAGGGACCTACGAGCAGTACTTC,TRBD1,TRBV19,.,TRBJ2-7
CASSEGPSGGANIRRTDTQYF,TGTGCCAGCAGTGAAGGACCTAGCGGGGGGGCGAATATTCGTCGCACAGATACGCAGTATTTT,TRBD2,TRBV27,.,TRBJ2-3
CASSYSRGRGTGELFF,TGTGCCAGCAGTTACTCTAGAGGGAGAGGCACCGGGGAGCTGTTTTTT,.,TRBV6-6,.,TRBJ2-2
CATSSRGGVDEQFF,TGTGCCACCAGCAGTCGGGGGGGGGTCGATGAGCAGTTCTTC,TRBD2,TRBV15,.,TRBJ2-1
CASSQLMPRTGGNYGYTF,TGCGCCAGCAGCCAACTAATGCCCCGGACAGGGGGCAACTATGGCTACACCTTC,TRBD1,TRBV4-1,.,TRBJ1-2
CASAKGQGNSPLHF,TGTGCCAGCGCCAAAGGACAGGGCAATTCACCCCTCCACTTT,TRBD1,TRBV7-9,.,TRBJ1-6
CASSEFGQDYGYTF,TGCGCCAGCAGTGAGTTCGGCCAGGACTATGGCTACACCTTC,.,TRBV10-2,.,TRBJ1-2
CASSWTELNTEAFF,TGTGCCAGCAGTTGGACAGAACTGAACACTGAAGCTTTCTTT,.,TRBV6-5,.,TRBJ1-1